This T cell receptor (beta chain) was captured by sequencing in a study of blood T cell repertoires in COVID-19. In the study overall: Whether acute or convalescent, the COVID-19 samples came from the United States, Italy and Spain. Sample material is recorded as cDNA or gDNA derived from T cells, B-cell-depleted T cells, or PBMCs.

The V gene's germline CDR1 is LGHNT and CDR2 FRNRAP. Trimming shortened V by 7 bases and J by 6 bases, and 24 bases separated the two germline ends. CDR3 size: 16 residues. Study processing details: Reference gene primer amplification in the assay estimated nucleated cell counts. The data were produced by immunoSEQ multiplex PCR, yet TCRdb's version contains in-frame clones alone and is incomplete. The V and J calls and clone size were taken over from that table, and D and trimming were inferred from the DNA. The data hold under 250,000 clones, with around 90% observed a single time. This clone has a single count.

V usage is TRBV12-5 and J usage is TRBJ1-1; a weak D match, TRBD1 (5 bases). Material: peripheral blood. The sequence derives from a man aged 30-40 years with COVID-19, enrolled during active disease. CDR3 protein: CASALGPGRAIAEAFF. DNA of the CDR3: TGTGCTAGTGCCTTGGGGCCTGGCAGGGCGATCGCTGAAGCTTTCTTT.